What follows are 15 T cell receptor beta chains derived from one specimen sequenced in a study of blood T cell repertoires in COVID-19. Profiled with immunoSEQ multiplex PCR; TCRdb holds only in-frame clones, not every one. The table lists about 320,000 clones, approximately 85% of them singletons, with about 7% in the top ten. Sequenced sample: peripheral blood. The origin of the receptors is a human donor in a cohort sampled during active COVID-19.

The chain joins TRBV5-6 to TRBJ2-1; 12 nucleotides align to TRBD2. The trim removed 1 base at V and 2 bases at J, leaving 4 bases unmatched. Germline lookup yields CDR1 SGHDT and CDR2 YYEEEE. This CDR3 comprises 17 residues. This chain's CDR3 is CASSLTRTSGAYNEQFF. The CDR3 nucleotides read TGTGCCAGCAGCTTGACCCGGACTAGCGGGGCCTACAATGAGCAGTTCTTC. Looking up the rest from reference TRBV5-6 and TRBJ2-1 gives the full variable domain: DAGVTQSPTHLIKTRGQQVTLRCSPKSGHDTVSWYQQALGQGPQFIFQYYEEEERQRGNFPDRFSGHQFPNYSSELNVNALLLGDSALYLCASSLTRTSGAYNEQFFGPGTRLTVL.

The chain couples TRBV2 to TRBJ2-1, with TRBD2 as a possible D gene (6 bases). Germline V gene sequence: CDR1 SNHLY, CDR2 FYNNEI. Trimming took off 8 bases at V and 7 bases at J, with 9 bases between the two ends. The CDR3 sequence is 11 residues long. CDR3 sequence reads: CASFGGNEQFF. DNA for the CDR3: TGTGCCAGCTTTGGGGGGAATGAGCAGTTCTTC.

This clone was seen only a few times. The V and J genes are TRBV10-3 and TRBJ1-2; TRBD1 might be the D (6 bases). There are 14 residues in the CDR3. Germline V CDR1 and CDR2: ENHRY, SYGVKD. V was cut by 3 bases and J by 5 bases, with 13 bases left in between. CDR3 sequence: CAISDSSGQYGYTF. In DNA, the CDR3 is TGTGCCATCAGTGACTCTTCCGGACAGTATGGCTACACCTTC.

This rearrangement joins TRBV18 to TRBJ2-7; 11 bases are a match to TRBD2. Trimming at V came to 5 bases and at J to 4 bases, leaving 7 bases not matched to a gene. This CDR3 region has 15 residues. Germline V CDR1 and CDR2: KGHSH, LQKENI. CDR3 in DNA: TGTGCCAGCTCAGCGGGACTAGCGGATACTTACGAGCAGTACTTC. Translated, it gives CASSAGLADTYEQYF.

The rearrangement links TRBV5-1 to TRBJ1-1; 7 bases agree with TRBD1. V lost 4 bases to trimming and J lost 6 bases; unmatched junction nucleotides: 18. The CDR3 runs 17 residues. From germline, CDR1 is SGHRS and CDR2 YFSETQ. CDR3 sequence (DNA): TGCGCCAGCAGCCGACGTGCAGGGGGAGGAAGTTGGGCTGAAGCTTTCTTT. Its translation is CASSRRAGGGSWAEAFF.

This sequence joins TRBV19 and TRBJ1-1; D may be TRBD1 (6 bases). Germline V gives CDR1 LNHDA, CDR2 SQIVND (reference sequence). The CDR3 consists of 14 residues. V lost 5 bases and J lost 1, with 11 bases in between. This CDR3 is CASSLLGANTEAFF. The CDR3 DNA is TGTGCCAGTAGTCTCCTGGGGGCGAACACTGAAGCTTTCTTT.

The chain carries TRBV4-1 and TRBJ1-2, with 7 bases identical to TRBD1. J lost 6 bases, V lost 1 base, and 14 bases had no gene match. Germline loops: CDR1 MGHRA, CDR2 YSYEKL. The CDR3 sequence is 17 residues long. This CDR3 is CASSQGPGQTGRNGYTF. CDR3 bases: TGCGCCAGCAGCCAAGGTCCGGGACAGACCGGGCGGAATGGCTACACCTTC.

This sequence joins TRBV19 and TRBJ2-3, with 8 bases fitting TRBD1. The CDR3 runs 15 residues. Germline CDR1 LNHDA, CDR2 SQIVND (reference sequence). The J segment lost 1 base and the V segment lost 3 bases, leaving 3 bases of the junction unmatched. CDR3 protein: CASSIQGAGTDTQYF. CDR3 nucleotides: TGTGCCAGTAGTATTCAGGGGGCGGGCACAGATACGCAGTATTTT.

Only a few counts were recorded for this clone. This chain uses TRBV2 with TRBJ1-2; D call uncertain. CDR1 and CDR2 (germline): SNHLY, FYNNEI. V was trimmed by 4 bases and J by 6 bases, leaving 12 bases between them. The CDR3 sequence is 13 residues long. In DNA form, the CDR3 reads TGTGCCAGCAGTGGGGAAGCGGTCCATGGCTACACCTTC. Residues: CASSGEAVHGYTF.

The chain joins TRBV12-3 or TRBV12-4 to TRBJ1-6; D unresolved. The CDR3 spans 13 residues. V lost 7 bases to trimming and J lost 6 bases, with 10 bases between them. The CDR3 DNA reads as TGTGCCAGCACGTACTATAGTAATTCACCCCTCCACTTT. The encoded protein is CASTYYSNSPLHF.

This clone was seen more than once but under ten times. The V call is TRBV7-3, the J call TRBJ2-6; D call uncertain. V was pared by 8 bases and J by 0 bases, with 11 bases between. The CDR3 sequence is 15 residues long. CDR1 and CDR2 (germline): SGHTA, FQGTGA. CDR3 amino acids: CASGRDDSGANVLTF. The CDR3 DNA reads as TGTGCCAGCGGCCGTGATGACTCTGGGGCCAACGTCCTGACTTTC.

This clone was detected only once. The V gene is TRBV10-2, the J gene TRBJ2-1; D unclear. Germline V gene data show CDR1 as WSHSY and CDR2 as SAAADI. The CDR3 is 15 residues long. V dropped 7 bases and J dropped 0 bases, with 13 bases sitting between them. CDR3 bases: TGCGCCAGCACCCTTCTAGATTCCTCCTACAATGAGCAGTTCTTC. Protein: CASTLLDSSYNEQFF.

The chain uses TRBV3-1 (or the pseudogene TRBV3-2) and TRBJ2-5; 11 bases are a match to TRBD2. V dropped 2 bases and J dropped 7; count of bases not matched to a gene: 6. Germline CDR1 is LGHDT and CDR2 is YNNKEL (reference sequence). The CDR3 length is 15 residues. CDR3 region: CASSQTSGGGGTQYF. DNA for the CDR3: TGTGCCAGCAGCCAAACTAGCGGGGGAGGGGGGACCCAGTACTTC.

This clone was picked up a small number of times. This sequence joins TRBV6-5 and TRBJ1-5; D perhaps matches TRBD1 (5 bases). V shed 7 bases and J shed 7 bases, with 11 bases lying between them. The CDR3 is made up of 12 amino acids. Germline-derived CDR1 and CDR2 are MNHEY and SVGAGI. DNA of the CDR3: TGTGCCAGCAATGGGGCGGGGCAGCCCCAGCATTTT. Its protein is CASNGAGQPQHF.

This chain connects TRBV5-8 to TRBJ2-7; TRBD2 matches 9 bases. V lost 1 base and J lost 1; bases outside the gene matches: 6. CDR1 is SGHTS, CDR2 YDEGEE, per germline. The CDR3 sequence is 16 residues long. The CDR3 sequence is CASSLSPSGNSYEQYF. The CDR3 DNA is TGTGCCAGCAGCTTGTCGCCTAGCGGGAATTCCTACGAGCAGTACTTC.